These 24 T cell receptor beta chains originate from one sample sequenced in a study of post-analysis software for immune sequencing data. Study-level points and caveats: TRBV5-6, TRBV5-1 and TRBV20-1 were among four to six TRBV segments more frequent in patients than controls.

Libraries were made from TCR beta cDNA, and they carried unique molecular identifiers. TCRdb reprocessed the PCR reads with MiXCR, giving one entry per CDR3 protein. The sample records hundreds of thousands of distinct CDR3 sequences, around 40% being singletons. The antigens for these receptors are not known. Sequencing was performed on blood. The receptors were sampled from a girl between 10 and 17 years old with multiple sclerosis.

V usage is TRBV20-1 and J usage is TRBJ1-1, with D possibly TRBD1 on 6 matching bases. The germline V gene encodes CDR1 DFQATT and CDR2 SNEGSKA (reference sequence). This CDR3 has 15 residues. Deletions cut 1 base from V and 7 bases from J, with 19 bases between. The CDR3 reads CSARGGRHETGEAFF. The CDR3 DNA is TGCAGTGCTAGAGGGGGGCGACATGAAACGGGTGAAGCTTTCTTT.

The V call is TRBV5-5, the J call TRBJ2-7; 7 positions match TRBD1. The V segment lost 4 bases and the J segment 3 bases; nucleotides outside the gene matches: 4. There are 13 residues in the CDR3. Germline V gives CDR1 SGHKS, CDR2 YYEKEE (reference sequence). The CDR3 loop is CASSKGQDYEQYF. CDR3 nucleotide sequence: TGTGCCAGCAGCAAAGGACAGGACTACGAGCAGTACTTC.

Note on this clonotype: One junction end does not reproduce the germline sequence, and a read error may be involved. V gene TRBV2 combines with J gene TRBJ2-1; D unresolved. There are 13 residues in the CDR3. The germline CDR1 and CDR2 sequences are SNHLY and FYNNEI. In DNA, the CDR3 is TGTGCCGGCAGTGATCTCAGCGCTAGGGAGCAGTTCTTC. Its translation is CAGSDLSAREQFF.

V gene TRBV7-2 combines with J gene TRBJ2-3; D is undetermined. The CDR3 extends over 14 amino acids. V was cut by 0 bases and J by 3 bases, with 7 bases left in between. Germline V gene sequence: CDR1 SGHTA, CDR2 FQGNSA. This chain's CDR3 is CASSLAGWTDTQYF. The CDR3 nucleotides are TGTGCCAGCAGCTTAGCGGGCTGGACAGATACGCAGTATTTT.

CDR3: CATSREGIRGEKLFF. DNA of the CDR3: TGTGCCACCAGCAGAGAGGGAATCCGGGGTGAAAAACTGTTTTTT. V usage is TRBV15 and J usage is TRBJ1-4, with unresolved D. CDR1 and CDR2 (germline): LNHNV, YYDKDF (reference sequence). The ends were cut back, 0 bases at V and 7 bases at J, with 12 bases in the middle. The CDR3 sequence is 15 residues long.

This clonotype was picked up a small number of times. This chain connects TRBV7-2 to TRBJ2-4; TRBD1 matches 9 bases. The CDR3 loop spans 14 amino acids. Germline V lookup: CDR1 SGHTA, CDR2 FQGNSA. Trimming removed 10 bases from V and 4 bases from J; junction bases left unmatched: 8. The CDR3 DNA is TGTGCCATCGGGACAGGGAAGGAAAAAAACATTCAGTACTTC. Amino acid sequence: CAIGTGKEKNIQYF.

Turning to this clonotype: Mismatch with germline at one junction end may stem from a read error. The CDR3: CAASRAPGQSDQPQHF. CDR3 bases: TGTGCCGCCAGCAGAGCCCCGGGACAGTCGGATCAGCCCCAGCATTTT. This sequence joins TRBV15 and TRBJ1-5; 7 nucleotides agree with TRBD1. Per germline, CDR1 LNHNV and CDR2 YYDKDF (reference sequence). The CDR3 runs to 16 residues.

The chain links TRBV4-1 to TRBJ2-7; 9 bases align to TRBD1. The CDR3 runs 15 residues. From germline, CDR1 is MGHRA and CDR2 YSYEKL. The junction had 7 bases not matched to a gene; V was cut back by 3 bases and J by 4 bases. The CDR3 coding sequence is TGCGCCAGCAGCCATTTAACAGGGGGCCTATACGAGCAGTACTTC. It yields the protein CASSHLTGGLYEQYF.

This clonotype has more than one count but fewer than ten. The chain has TRBV9 and TRBJ2-3; D call uncertain. The CDR3 totals 14 residues. Germline CDR1 reads SGDLS; CDR2 reads YYNGEE. Trimming took off 3 bases at V and 3 bases at J, with 11 bases between the two ends. The CDR3: CASSARSGTDTQYF. CDR3 nucleotides: TGTGCCAGCAGCGCCCGGAGTGGAACAGATACGCAGTATTTT.

The chain carries TRBV7-2 and TRBJ2-1; D possibly corresponds to TRBD2 (5 bases). This CDR3 has 14 residues. From germline, CDR1 is SGHTA and CDR2 FQGNSA. The V gene lost 1 base and the J gene lost 4 bases, with 8 bases spanning the gap. The CDR3 spells CASSLGLPYNEQFF. The CDR3 DNA is TGTGCCAGCAGCTTAGGACTACCATACAATGAGCAGTTCTTC.

V is TRBV7-9 and J is TRBJ2-7, with D possibly matching TRBD2 (5 bases). The V and J ends lost 5 bases and 1 base respectively, with 15 bases between them. CDR3 size: 15 residues. Germline V gene sequence: CDR1 SEHNR, CDR2 FQNEAQ (reference sequence). CDR3 sequence reads: CASSVGLLRSYEQYF. CDR3 sequence (DNA): TGTGCCAGCAGCGTAGGACTCCTGAGATCCTACGAGCAGTACTTC.

The chain has TRBV28 and TRBJ2-3; 11 nucleotides match TRBD2. There are 18 residues in the CDR3. V shed 4 bases, J shed 3 bases, and the junction held 12 bases outside the gene matches. Germline V CDR1 and CDR2: MDHEN, SYDVKM. CDR3 protein: CASSSIQLASGRTDTQYF. DNA of the CDR3: TGTGCCAGCAGTTCCATACAACTAGCTAGCGGGAGGACAGATACGCAGTATTTT.

The chain uses TRBV20-1 and TRBJ2-7, with TRBD1 matching 10 bases. The V segment lost 4 bases and the J segment 7 bases; nucleotides outside the gene matches: 7. This CDR3 contains 13 residues. Germline CDR1 reads DFQATT; CDR2 reads SNEGSKA (reference sequence). The CDR3 nucleotides read TGCAGTGCTAACCGGGACAGGGGTGGTGAGCAGTACTTC. It translates to CSANRDRGGEQYF.

This chain links TRBV27 with TRBJ2-1; weak D call: TRBD2 (5 bases). Per germline, CDR1 MNHEY and CDR2 SMNVEV (reference sequence). CDR3 length: 14 residues. Between the trimmed V and J ends, which lost 6 bases and 6 bases, there was a span of 15 bases. CDR3 sequence: CASRRTEESNEQFF. CDR3 coding DNA: TGTGCCAGCAGGCGGACGGAGGAAAGCAATGAGCAGTTCTTC.

In regard to this clonotype: A junction boundary mismatches the germline segment, possibly from a read error. The chain carries TRBV7-3 and TRBJ2-7; D may be TRBD1 or TRBD2 (5 bases each). The germline V gene has CDR1 SGHTA and CDR2 FQGTGA. The CDR3 contains 12 residues. The CDR3 DNA reads TGTGCCAGCAACTTACCGCCAGGGAGGCAGTACTTC. Translated, it gives CASNLPPGRQYF. Supplemented by reference TRBV7-3 and TRBJ2-7, the full variable domain reads GAGVSQTPSNKVTEKGKYVELRCDPISGHTALYWYRQSLGQGPEFLIYFQGTGAADDSGLPNDRFFAVRPEGSVSTLKIQRTERGDSAVYLCASNLPPGRQYFGPGTRLTVT.

V usage is TRBV24-1 and J usage is TRBJ2-3; no definite D call. The CDR3 spans 15 residues. Germline assignment: CDR1 KGHDR and CDR2 SFDVKD. V was cut by 5 bases and J by 0 bases, with 11 bases left in between. The CDR3 DNA follows: TGTGCCACCAGTGGAACCTCCTCTAGCACAGATACGCAGTATTTT. Protein: CATSGTSSSTDTQYF.

This chain links TRBV25-1 with TRBJ2-1; no reliable D call. V gave up 2 bases and J gave up 0 bases, with 8 bases separating them. This CDR3 has 15 residues. CDR1 is MGHDK, CDR2 SYGVNS, per germline. This chain's CDR3 is CASSEAGFSYNEQFF. CDR3 coding DNA: TGTGCCAGCAGTGAAGCCGGGTTCTCCTACAATGAGCAGTTCTTC.

This clonotype was recorded many times. The chain employs TRBV29-1 and TRBJ2-1, with a possible D match to TRBD1 (5 bases). This CDR3 is built from 12 residues. V was pared by 3 bases and J by 4 bases, with 7 bases between. Per germline, CDR1 SQVTM and CDR2 ANQGSEA. The CDR3 is CSVDRQYNEQFF. CDR3 sequence (DNA): TGCAGCGTTGACAGACAGTACAATGAGCAGTTCTTC.

A few counts support this clonotype. The chain carries TRBV27 and TRBJ2-1, with 9 nucleotides matching TRBD1. The CDR3 totals 17 residues. CDR1 and CDR2 from the germline V gene are MNHEY and SMNVEV (reference sequence). V lost 0 bases and J lost 3; bases outside the gene matches: 6. CDR3 loop: CASSLSLGQGYYNEQFF. The CDR3 nucleotides are TGTGCCAGCAGTTTATCCCTGGGACAGGGATACTACAATGAGCAGTTCTTC.

The J gene is TRBJ2-7, the V gene TRBV28; 7 bases line up with TRBD1. The trim removed 4 bases at V and 5 bases at J, leaving 5 bases unmatched. Germline CDR1 is MDHEN and CDR2 is SYDVKM. This CDR3 comprises 13 residues. CDR3 region: CASSWTGLDEQYF. The CDR3 DNA is TGTGCCAGCAGTTGGACAGGTCTCGACGAGCAGTACTTC.

This clonotype was counted a few times. This sequence joins TRBV25-1 and TRBJ2-1; D might be TRBD1 (6 bases). The V gene lost 2 bases and the J gene lost 15 bases, with 14 bases spanning the gap. Per germline, CDR1 MGHDK and CDR2 SYGVNS. The CDR3 length is 12 residues. The CDR3 nucleotides are TGTGCCAGCAGTGAAACACGACAGGAGAGGTTCTTC. Its protein product is CASSETRQERFF. Complete variable domain (other parts from reference TRBV25-1 and TRBJ2-1): EADIYQTPRYLVIGTGKKITLECSQTMGHDKMYWYQQDPGMELHLIHYSYGVNSTEKGDLSSESTVSRIRTEHFPLTLESARPSHTSQYLCASSETRQERFFGPGTRLTVL.

This CDR3 is CASSPHGLTDTQYF. The CDR3 nucleotides read TGTGCCAGCTCACCCCACGGTCTCACAGATACGCAGTATTTT. The rearrangement joins TRBV7-6 to TRBJ2-3; D gene ambiguous. This CDR3 region has 14 residues. The germline gives CDR1 SGHVS, CDR2 FNYEAQ. V shed 8 bases and J shed 2 bases, with 14 bases lying between them.

This clonotype was detected a few times. This chain links TRBV14 with TRBJ2-7; 7 bases agree with TRBD1. The V gene's germline CDR1 is SGHDN and CDR2 FVKESK. CDR3 size: 15 residues. Germline trimming cut 1 base from V and 3 bases from J; bases unmatched to any gene: 6. This chain's CDR3 is CASSQASRGNYEQYF. CDR3 coding DNA: TGTGCCAGCAGCCAAGCTAGCAGGGGGAACTACGAGCAGTACTTC.

This rearrangement joins TRBV28 to TRBJ1-2; the D gene is possibly TRBD1 (5 bases). The CDR3 is 12 residues long. Germline V gene data show CDR1 as MDHEN and CDR2 as SYDVKM. V was pared by 9 bases and J by 1 base, with 9 bases between. DNA for the CDR3: TGTGCCAGTGCGACAGTTAACTATGGCTACACCTTC. This codes for CASATVNYGYTF.